Presented here are 14 T cell receptor beta chains from one specimen sequenced in a study of OX40 agonist ivuxolimab in advanced cancers. Libraries were prepared by immunoSEQ multiplex PCR; TCRdb keeps only in-frame clonotypes and omits some of them. The sample shows fewer than 45,000 clones, 74% of them seen only once. This specimen was CD4+ or CD8+ T cells sorted from blood, taken in a trial of the OX40 agonist ivuxolimab. These receptors originate from an adult with an advanced solid tumor such as melanoma, head and neck, liver or kidney cancer.

This clone was seen only a few times. J is TRBJ2-3 and V is TRBV5-1, with D perhaps being TRBD1 or TRBD2 (5 bases each). V lost 4 bases, J lost 2 bases, and 14 bases lay in between. Per the germline V gene, CDR1 is SGHRS and CDR2 is YFSETQ. The CDR3 runs 15 residues. This CDR3 reads CASSQEMGVTDTQYF. CDR3 bases: TGCGCCAGCAGCCAGGAAATGGGGGTCACAGATACGCAGTATTTT.

This sequence joins TRBV5-1 and TRBJ2-7; D call uncertain. V was trimmed by 0 bases and J by 1 base, leaving 5 bases between them. Germline V gene lookup returns CDR1 SGHRS and CDR2 YFSETQ. The CDR3 is 13 residues long. The DNA for the CDR3 is TGCGCCAGCAGCTTGGCCGGATCCTACGAGCAGTACTTC. It encodes CASSLAGSYEQYF.

The chain uses TRBV7-2 and TRBJ1-4; no firm D call. The CDR3 runs to 14 residues. V was pared by 2 bases and J by 5 bases, with 9 bases between. CDR1 SGHTA and CDR2 FQGNSA come from the germline V gene. The CDR3 reads CASSLRKSNEKLFF. The CDR3, as DNA: TGTGCCAGCAGCTTAAGAAAGAGCAATGAAAAACTGTTTTTT.

The gene calls are TRBV7-2 and TRBJ1-4, with 9 bases matching TRBD1. Germline assignment: CDR1 SGHTA and CDR2 FQGNSA. This CDR3 has 15 residues. The V and J ends lost 3 bases and 4 bases, in that order; junction bases with no gene match: 3. The CDR3 reads CASSFRQGVNEKLFF. The DNA for the CDR3 is TGTGCCAGCAGCTTTAGACAGGGGGTTAATGAAAAACTGTTTTTT.

The rearrangement uses TRBV4-1 and TRBJ2-5, with D perhaps TRBD1 or TRBD2 (5 bases each). The CDR3 contains 18 residues. V was cut by 2 bases and J by 5 bases, with 24 bases left in between. Germline CDR1 reads MGHRA; CDR2 reads YSYEKL. Here the CDR3 reads CASSQPADSGPYEETQYF. The CDR3 DNA sequence: TGCGCCAGCAGCCAACCAGCGGATTCGGGGCCATATGAGGAGACCCAGTACTTC.

This clone has only one observation. This chain joins TRBV5-6 and TRBJ2-3; D may be TRBD1 or TRBD2 (5 bases each). V was shortened by 0 bases and J by 1 base, with 12 bases between the two germline ends. The CDR3 has 16 residues. Germline CDR1 and CDR2: SGHDT and YYEEEE. The CDR3 DNA sequence: TGTGCCAGCAGCTTGGGGGGCGCGGGCGGCACAGATACGCAGTATTTT. It specifies CASSLGGAGGTDTQYF.

The chain uses TRBV12-5 and TRBJ2-7; 7 nucleotides line up with TRBD1. The CDR3 runs 14 residues. V lost 5 bases to trimming and J lost 3 bases; unmatched junction nucleotides: 7. CDR1 is LGHNT, CDR2 FRNRAP, per germline. This chain's CDR3 is CASGSGQARYEQYF. CDR3 sequence (DNA): TGTGCTAGTGGTAGTGGACAGGCCCGCTACGAGCAGTACTTC.

The V and J genes are TRBV11-1 and TRBJ2-1; D remains ambiguous. This CDR3 contains 13 residues. Germline CDR1 is SGHAT and CDR2 is FQDESV (reference sequence). Trimming took off 3 bases at V and 7 bases at J, with 10 bases between the two ends. CDR3 region: CASSLISPNEQFF. In DNA form, the CDR3 reads TGTGCCAGCAGCTTGATTAGTCCAAATGAGCAGTTCTTC.

The chain employs TRBV4-2 and TRBJ1-4; 12 nucleotides line up with TRBD1. Germline V gives CDR1 LGHNA, CDR2 YNFKEQ. The length of the CDR3 is 18 residues. Germline trimming cut 0 bases from V and 8 bases from J; bases unmatched to any gene: 10. The CDR3 nucleotides read TGTGCCAGCAGCCAAGAAGGGACAGGGGGCGCGGGATACGAAAAACTGTTTTTT. This sequence encodes CASSQEGTGGAGYEKLFF.

The rearrangement joins TRBV6-6 to TRBJ1-2; TRBD1 is a possible D gene (5 bases). The V end was cut by 8 bases, the J end by 6 bases, with 19 bases between. The CDR3 is 14 amino acids. Germline V gives CDR1 MNHNY, CDR2 SVGAGI (reference sequence). The CDR3 nucleotides are TGTGCCAGCCACACTTCGGGGCGCTCGGATGGCTACACCTTC. Translating gives CASHTSGRSDGYTF.

Comments on this clone: No DNA is shown, since the ends of the CDR3 on it are uncertain; the CDR3 is the one TCRdb lists. The V and J genes are TRBV1 and TRBJ2-7; the table's D call, TRBD2, has no DNA check behind it. TRBV1 is labeled a pseudogene. The CDR3 sequence runs 13 residues, both termini included. CDR3 in amino acids: CTTWGGGIYEQYF.

This clone came up a few times. This chain joins TRBV6-5 and TRBJ1-6; possible D gene TRBD1, 5 bases. Germline V gene sequence: CDR1 MNHEY, CDR2 SVGAGI. The CDR3 contains 14 residues. V lost 2 bases and J lost 9, with 11 bases in between. The CDR3 region is CASSYPRVGSPLHF. The CDR3 coding sequence is TGTGCCAGCAGTTACCCCAGGGTTGGTTCACCCCTCCACTTT.

This sequence joins TRBV9 and TRBJ2-2, with D possibly TRBD1 on 6 matching bases. Germline V gene sequence: CDR1 SGDLS, CDR2 YYNGEE. V gave up 0 bases and J gave up 5 bases, with 11 bases separating them. The CDR3 is 15 amino acids. The CDR3 loop is CASSVGPGETGELFF. As DNA, the CDR3 is TGTGCCAGCAGCGTAGGGCCAGGGGAGACCGGGGAGCTGTTTTTT.

The chain employs TRBV29-1 and TRBJ1-1; D remains unclear. Germline CDR1 SQVTM, CDR2 ANQGSEA. The CDR3 runs 10 residues. Trimming removed 7 bases from V and 10 bases from J, with 13 bases in between. The CDR3 loop is CSASREGAFF. CDR3 DNA sequence: TGCAGCGCTTCGCGGGAAGGAGCTTTCTTT. Complete variable domain (other parts from reference TRBV29-1 and TRBJ1-1): SAVISQKPSRDICQRGTSLTIQCQVDSQVTMMFWYRQQPGQSLTLIATANQGSEATYESGFVIDKFPISRPNLTFSTLTVSNMSPEDSSIYLCSASREGAFFGQGTRLTVV.